The clone carrying this TCR beta chain occurred a few times. These data originate in a study of blood T cell repertoires in COVID-19. As for the study in general: Sample material is recorded as cDNA or gDNA derived from T cells, B-cell-depleted T cells, or PBMCs.

Trimming removed 0 bases from V and 6 bases from J; junction bases left unmatched: 7. The CDR3 length is 15 residues. The V gene's germline CDR1 is KGHSY and CDR2 FQNENV. Original handling: Reference gene primers were amplified, and this amplification served to estimate nucleated cell counts. Clones were sequenced by immunoSEQ multiplex PCR, and TCRdb holds only the in-frame ones, with some missing. V, J and clone size are taken as reported in that table, and D and trimming were inferred from the DNA itself. There are 150,000 to 200,000 clones in the sample; roughly 89% occur only once, and roughly 3.9% lies in the top ten.

This receptor was identified in a young man with active or convalescent COVID-19. The chain is built from TRBV16 and TRBJ1-1; 7 bases fit TRBD1. The specimen sequenced was peripheral blood. CDR3 region: CASSQSGQLVAEAFF. The DNA for the CDR3 is TGTGCCAGCAGCCAATCGGGACAGTTGGTAGCTGAAGCTTTCTTT. Drawing the rest from reference TRBV16 and TRBJ1-1, the complete variable domain is GEEVAQTPKHLVRGEGQKAKLYCAPIKGHSYVFWYQQVLKNEFKFLISFQNENVFDETGMPKERFSAKCLPNSPCSLEIQATKLEDSAVYFCASSQSGQLVAEAFFGQGTRLTVV.